The 10 T cell receptor beta chains below were found in one sample sequenced in a study of molecular identifiers for immune sequencing clone quantification. TCRdb re-derived calls from the PCR reads in MiXCR, one entry per CDR3 protein. The sample yields about 97,000 distinct CDR3 sequences, around 30% seen once. What was sequenced was naive CD8+ T cells from blood, with Jurkat cell RNA spiked in. Sample subset: FACS-sorted CD8+CD4-CCR7+CD45RA+ naive T cells. The receptors stem from a human donor in good health. Some libraries in this study had Jurkat cell RNA spiked in.

The rearrangement uses TRBV29-1 and TRBJ1-5; possible D gene TRBD1, 5 bases. V gave up 3 bases and J gave up 3 bases, with 12 bases separating them. This CDR3 region has 14 residues. Germline V CDR1 and CDR2: SQVTM, ANQGSEA. CDR3 sequence reads: CSVDDQGNNQPQHF. For the CDR3, the DNA is TGCAGCGTTGACGACCAGGGAAACAATCAGCCCCAGCATTTT. Variable domain in full (rest from reference TRBV29-1 and TRBJ1-5): SAVISQKPSRDICQRGTSLTIQCQVDSQVTMMFWYRQQPGQSLTLIATANQGSEATYESGFVIDKFPISRPNLTFSTLTVSNMSPEDSSIYLCSVDDQGNNQPQHFGDGTRLSIL.

The sample holds many counts of this clonotype. The V call is TRBV20-1, the J call TRBJ2-4; 7 bases agree with TRBD1. Per germline, CDR1 DFQATT and CDR2 SNEGSKA (reference sequence). This CDR3 region has 13 residues. CDR3 residues: CRRDSSPRNIQYF. The CDR3 DNA follows: TGCAGACGGGACAGTTCACCTAGAAACATTCAGTACTTC.

The chain has TRBV4-3 and TRBJ1-2, with D maybe TRBD1 (6 bases). The CDR3 sequence is 14 residues long. V dropped 4 bases and J dropped 3 bases, with 12 bases sitting between them. CDR1 is LGHNA and CDR2 is YSLEER in the germline V gene. CDR3 in DNA: TGCGCCAGCAGCCCAGGACAGCTTTACTATGGCTACACCTTC. This sequence encodes CASSPGQLYYGYTF.

This clonotype occurred a few times. The chain recombines TRBV12-3 or TRBV12-4 with TRBJ2-7; TRBD1 matches at 8 bases. The CDR3 loop spans 12 amino acids. The V segment lost 6 bases and the J segment 6 bases; nucleotides outside the gene matches: 4. CDR3 bases: TGTGCCAGCAGCCCGACAGGGGTCGAGCAGTACTTC. Protein: CASSPTGVEQYF.

At least ten counts were recorded for this clonotype. The V and J genes are TRBV28 and TRBJ2-3, with 12 bases fitting TRBD2. V shed 5 bases and J 3 bases; nucleotides not matched to a gene: 3. CDR3 length: 15 residues. Per germline, CDR1 MDHEN and CDR2 SYDVKM. CDR3 sequence: CASSPGTSGTDTQYF. In nucleotides, the CDR3 is TGTGCCAGCAGTCCCGGGACTAGCGGGACAGATACGCAGTATTTT.

This clonotype has just a few counts. The chain has TRBV5-1 and TRBJ1-1; D remains ambiguous. The CDR3 length is 11 residues. V shed 2 bases and J shed 6 bases, with 5 bases lying between them. Per germline, CDR1 SGHRS and CDR2 YFSETQ. The CDR3 DNA follows: TGCGCCAGCAGCTTTGGGGCTGAAGCTTTCTTT. Its translation is CASSFGAEAFF.

This clonotype has only a few counts. The chain joins TRBV13 to TRBJ2-7; TRBD2 matches 13 bases. From germline, CDR1 is PRHDT and CDR2 FYEKMQ (reference sequence). CDR3 length: 15 residues. V dropped 4 bases and J dropped 3; count of bases not matched to a gene: 3. The DNA of the CDR3 is TGTGCCAGCAGCTCCGGACTAGCGGGAGTCTACGAGCAGTACTTC. Translated: CASSSGLAGVYEQYF.

The CDR3 reads CASSVDTGGGEQFF. In DNA form, the CDR3 reads TGTGCCAGCAGCGTGGATACAGGGGGCGGTGAGCAGTTCTTC. This chain uses TRBV9 with TRBJ2-1, with 9 nucleotides matching TRBD1. Germline-derived CDR1 and CDR2 are SGDLS and YYNGEE. CDR3 length equals 14 residues. J gave up 9 bases and V 2 bases, and 6 bases lay outside the gene matches. Using reference TRBV9 and TRBJ2-1 for the parts outside the CDR3, the full variable domain is DSGVTQTPKHLITATGQRVTLRCSPRSGDLSVYWYQQSLDQGLQFLIQYYNGEERAKGNILERFSAQQFPDLHSELNLSSLELGDSALYFCASSVDTGGGEQFFGPGTRLTVL.

J is TRBJ2-3 and V is TRBV2; no firm D call. This CDR3 spans 12 amino acids. Between the trimmed V and J ends, which lost 7 bases and 1 base, there was a span of 6 bases. Per germline, CDR1 SNHLY and CDR2 FYNNEI. The CDR3 coding sequence is TGTGCCAGCATCGGCGGCACAGATACGCAGTATTTT. It translates to CASIGGTDTQYF. The full variable domain, rest sourced from reference TRBV2 and TRBJ2-3, is EPEVTQTPSHQVTQMGQEVILRCVPISNHLYFYWYRQILGQKVEFLVSFYNNEISEKSEIFDDQFSVERPDGSNFTLKIRSTKLEDSAMYFCASIGGTDTQYFGPGTRLTVL.

This chain joins TRBV6-2 or TRBV6-3 and TRBJ1-2; D remains ambiguous. This CDR3 region has 16 residues. Germline CDR1 is MNHEY and CDR2 is SVGEGT. V was pared by 2 bases and J by 0 bases, with 13 bases between. The CDR3 sequence is CASSYPIAESNYGYTF. The CDR3, as DNA: TGTGCCAGCAGTTACCCGATCGCAGAGTCTAACTATGGCTACACCTTC.